The 20 T cell receptor beta chains in this list originate from one sample, sequenced in a study of cytomegalovirus exposure and HLA in healthy donors. Primers: 60 Vbeta forward and 13 Jbeta reverse. The protocol was immunoSEQ multiplex PCR, while the TCRdb copy is restricted to in-frame clones and leaves out a portion. In all, the sample yields tens of thousands of clones. Input material: PBMCs. These TCRs come from a man aged 40-49 years in good health and CMV-seropositive.

The V and J genes are TRBV6-1 and TRBJ1-1; unclear D gene. The CDR3 consists of 13 residues. Germline V gives CDR1 MNHNS, CDR2 SASEGT. Trimming stripped 10 bases from V and 6 bases from J, with 18 bases between. DNA of the CDR3: TGTGCCACCAGACAAGGGTCTAGCCCTGAAGCTTTCTTT. Encoded protein: CATRQGSSPEAFF.

The rearrangement links TRBV29-1 to TRBJ2-1; D is perhaps TRBD2 (6 bases). Germline loops: CDR1 SQVTM, CDR2 ANQGSEA. The CDR3 covers 12 residues. The V and J ends lost 4 bases and 7 bases respectively, with 11 bases between them. The CDR3 DNA follows: TGCAGCGTTGGGGGACTTTATAATGAGCAGTTCTTC. As protein: CSVGGLYNEQFF.

The J gene is TRBJ2-3, the V gene TRBV5-6; possible D gene TRBD2, 6 bases. V was pared by 5 bases and J by 4 bases, with 14 bases between. This CDR3 contains 14 residues. CDR1 is SGHDT, CDR2 YYEEEE, per germline. In DNA form, the CDR3 reads TGTGCCAGCAGTTCGGTGGGGGGTGCAGATACGCAGTATTTT. It translates to CASSSVGGADTQYF.

The chain has TRBV11-1 and TRBJ1-5; D gene ambiguous. The CDR3 spans 13 residues. Trimming cost V 2 bases and J 3 bases, with 5 bases left between them. Germline V gene sequence: CDR1 SGHAT, CDR2 FQDESV (reference sequence). This chain's CDR3 is CASSLTDNQPQHF. Here the CDR3 DNA reads TGTGCCAGCAGCTTAACAGACAATCAGCCCCAGCATTTT.

The chain uses TRBV7-2 and TRBJ2-7; maybe TRBD1 (7 bases). V was trimmed by 8 bases and J by 3 bases, leaving 14 bases between them. The germline gives CDR1 SGHTA, CDR2 FQGNSA. This CDR3 contains 13 residues. The CDR3 loop reads CASGGGLYYEQYF. The CDR3 DNA follows: TGTGCCAGCGGAGGGGGCCTATACTACGAGCAGTACTTC.

The chain couples TRBV30 to TRBJ2-1; 8 bases match TRBD1. CDR1 and CDR2 from the germline V gene are GTSNPN and SVGIG (reference sequence). The CDR3 is 16 amino acids. With 4 bases clipped from V and 4 bases from J, the junction kept 12 bases outside the gene matches. CDR3 coding DNA: TGTGCCTGGAACCCGGACAGGGCGGAGCGATACAATGAGCAGTTCTTC. This gives the protein CAWNPDRAERYNEQFF.

The chain recombines TRBV5-1 with TRBJ2-2; 10 bases line up with TRBD1. This CDR3 is built from 16 residues. CDR1 SGHRS and CDR2 YFSETQ come from the germline V gene. V shed 3 bases, J shed 2 bases, and the junction held 4 bases outside the gene matches. The CDR3 reads CASSWTGGSNTGELFF. CDR3 nucleotide sequence: TGCGCCAGCAGCTGGACAGGGGGGAGCAACACCGGGGAGCTGTTTTTT.

The chain combines TRBV30 with TRBJ2-2; D ambiguous. CDR3 length: 16 residues. Between the trimmed V and J ends, which lost 0 bases and 4 bases, there was a span of 15 bases. The germline CDR1 and CDR2 sequences are GTSNPN and SVGIG (reference sequence). CDR3 nucleotides: TGTGCCTGGAGTGTAAAAAGCAGACTCCTCACCGGGGAGCTGTTTTTT. This codes for CAWSVKSRLLTGELFF.

This chain joins TRBV5-1 and TRBJ1-2, with a weak D call TRBD1 (6 bases). Trimming shortened V by 5 bases and J by 1 base, and 18 bases separated the two germline ends. Germline lookup yields CDR1 SGHRS and CDR2 YFSETQ. The CDR3 spans 16 residues. Written as DNA, the CDR3 is TGCGCCAGCAGGGAGGCCGGGCCAGGGGATAACTATGGCTACACCTTC. It specifies CASREAGPGDNYGYTF.

Notes on this clone: One end of the junction fails to match germline, which may point to a read error. The chain couples TRBV29-1 to TRBJ2-5; TRBD1 matches 9 bases. This CDR3 has 15 amino acids. Germline CDR1 SQVTM, CDR2 ANQGSEA. The chain's CDR3 is CGVDNGDRAQETQYF. The DNA of the CDR3 is TGCGGCGTCGATAATGGGGACAGGGCGCAAGAGACCCAGTACTTC.

The V and J genes are TRBV9 and TRBJ2-5, with 7 bases identical to TRBD2. V was clipped by 4 bases and J by 1 base; unmatched bases: 10. The CDR3 contains 16 residues. CDR1 is SGDLS, CDR2 YYNGEE, per germline. Written as DNA, the CDR3 is TGTGCCAGCAGCCCCGGACTAGGAGGGGCCCAAGAGACCCAGTACTTC. Its protein product is CASSPGLGGAQETQYF. The whole variable domain, filled in from reference TRBV9 and TRBJ2-5, reads DSGVTQTPKHLITATGQRVTLRCSPRSGDLSVYWYQQSLDQGLQFLIQYYNGEERAKGNILERFSAQQFPDLHSELNLSSLELGDSALYFCASSPGLGGAQETQYFGPGTRLLVL.

V gene TRBV7-2 combines with J gene TRBJ2-5, with a tentative D call TRBD1 (6 bases). CDR3 length equals 13 residues. Looked up from germline, CDR1 is SGHTA and CDR2 is FQGNSA. With 3 bases removed from V and 5 bases from J, the gap between germline ends came to 10 bases. CDR3 protein: CASSFTGPETQYF. In nucleotides, the CDR3 is TGTGCCAGCAGCTTTACAGGGCCGGAGACCCAGTACTTC.

The chain combines TRBV7-9 with TRBJ1-5; 8 positions match TRBD1. From germline, CDR1 is SEHNR and CDR2 FQNEAQ (reference sequence). The CDR3 loop spans 13 amino acids. V shed 3 bases, J shed 6 bases, and the junction held 1 base outside the gene matches. CDR3 loop: CASSFDRGQPQHF. The CDR3 nucleotides are TGTGCCAGCAGCTTTGACAGGGGTCAGCCCCAGCATTTT.

The chain couples TRBV7-2 to TRBJ2-1, with a tentative D call TRBD1 (5 bases). V shed 5 bases and J shed 8 bases, with 22 bases lying between them. Germline V gene sequence: CDR1 SGHTA, CDR2 FQGNSA. This CDR3 contains 16 residues. The CDR3 loop reads CASSPAGSGPWDEQFF. CDR3 DNA sequence: TGTGCCAGCAGCCCAGCAGGGTCAGGCCCATGGGATGAGCAGTTCTTC.

The V call is TRBV15, the J call TRBJ2-1; the D is unclear. The CDR3 has 13 residues. V dropped 5 bases and J dropped 7 bases, with 12 bases sitting between them. CDR1 is LNHNV and CDR2 is YYDKDF in the germline V gene (reference sequence). This CDR3 reads CATSPRHENEQFF. DNA of the CDR3: TGTGCCACCAGCCCTCGACACGAGAATGAGCAGTTCTTC.

The gene calls are TRBV6-5 and TRBJ2-5; 10 bases are a match to TRBD2. Germline V gives CDR1 MNHEY, CDR2 SVGAGI. CDR3 length: 14 amino acids. V lost 8 bases, J lost 5 bases, and 8 bases stayed unmatched. CDR3 region: CASGSSGSRETQYF. CDR3 in DNA: TGTGCCAGCGGGTCTAGCGGGAGTCGGGAGACCCAGTACTTC.

The chain combines TRBV19 with TRBJ2-1; 7 positions agree with TRBD2. The germline V gene encodes CDR1 LNHDA and CDR2 SQIVND (reference sequence). J lost 9 bases, V lost 11 bases, and 10 bases had no gene match. The CDR3 is made up of 12 amino acids. This CDR3 reads CAAGREWGEQFF. For the CDR3, the DNA is TGTGCCGCGGGGCGGGAGTGGGGTGAGCAGTTCTTC.

The V gene is TRBV27, the J gene TRBJ1-2, with TRBD1 matching over 8 bases. This CDR3 contains 14 residues. V shed 9 bases, J shed 8 bases, and the junction held 14 bases outside the gene matches. Germline CDR1 is MNHEY and CDR2 is SMNVEV (reference sequence). CDR3 region: CASRQGTTSGGYTF. The CDR3 DNA reads TGTGCCAGTCGACAGGGGACCACTTCAGGGGGCTACACCTTC.

V gene TRBV19 combines with J gene TRBJ2-7, with a tentative D call TRBD1 (5 bases). The V and J ends lost 3 bases and 7 bases respectively, with 16 bases between them. The CDR3 is made up of 14 amino acids. Germline V gene lookup returns CDR1 LNHDA and CDR2 SQIVND (reference sequence). Written as DNA, the CDR3 is TGTGCCAGTAGTATTTCCGTGGGAAGGGGTGAGCAGTACTTC. Amino acids: CASSISVGRGEQYF.

V gene TRBV11-2 combines with J gene TRBJ2-3; D unresolved. The CDR3 has 14 amino acids. Trimming shortened V by 4 bases and J by 3 bases, and 11 bases separated the two germline ends. Germline V lookup: CDR1 SGHAT, CDR2 FQNNGV. DNA of the CDR3: TGTGCCAGCAGCTATACCCGACTTACAGATACGCAGTATTTT. Its translation is CASSYTRLTDTQYF.